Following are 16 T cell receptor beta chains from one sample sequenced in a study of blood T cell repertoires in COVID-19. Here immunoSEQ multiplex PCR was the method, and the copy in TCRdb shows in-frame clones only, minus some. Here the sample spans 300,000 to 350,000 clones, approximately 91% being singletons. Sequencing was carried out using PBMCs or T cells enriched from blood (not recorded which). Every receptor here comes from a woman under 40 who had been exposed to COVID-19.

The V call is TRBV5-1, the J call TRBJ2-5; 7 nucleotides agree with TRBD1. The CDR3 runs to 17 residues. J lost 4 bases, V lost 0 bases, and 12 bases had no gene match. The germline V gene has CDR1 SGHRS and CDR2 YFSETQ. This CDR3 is CASSLAIGQVRVETQYF. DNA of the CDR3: TGCGCCAGCAGCTTGGCCATAGGACAGGTTCGGGTAGAGACCCAGTACTTC. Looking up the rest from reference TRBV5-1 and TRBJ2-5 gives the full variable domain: KAGVTQTPRYLIKTRGQQVTLSCSPISGHRSVSWYQQTPGQGLQFLFEYFSETQRNKGNFPGRFSGRQFSNSRSEMNVSTLELGDSALYLCASSLAIGQVRVETQYFGPGTRLLVL.

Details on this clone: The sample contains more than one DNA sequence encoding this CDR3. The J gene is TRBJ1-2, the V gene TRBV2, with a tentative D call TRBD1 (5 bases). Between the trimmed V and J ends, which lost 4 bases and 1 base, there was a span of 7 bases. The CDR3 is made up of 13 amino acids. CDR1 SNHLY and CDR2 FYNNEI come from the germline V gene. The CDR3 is CASSVDSNYGYTF. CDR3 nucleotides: TGTGCCAGCAGTGTCGACAGTAACTATGGCTACACCTTC.

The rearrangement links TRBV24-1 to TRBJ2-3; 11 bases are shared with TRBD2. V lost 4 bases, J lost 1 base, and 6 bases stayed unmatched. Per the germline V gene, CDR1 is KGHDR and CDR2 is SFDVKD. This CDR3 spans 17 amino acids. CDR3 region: CATSDPGLADRTDTQYF. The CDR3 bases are TGTGCCACCAGTGACCCGGGACTAGCGGATCGCACAGATACGCAGTATTTT.

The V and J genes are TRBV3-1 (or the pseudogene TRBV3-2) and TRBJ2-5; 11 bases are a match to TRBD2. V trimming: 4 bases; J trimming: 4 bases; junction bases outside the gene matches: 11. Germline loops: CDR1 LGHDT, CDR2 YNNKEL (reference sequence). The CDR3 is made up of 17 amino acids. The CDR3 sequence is CASSRRVAGGRGETQYF. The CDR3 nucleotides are TGTGCCAGCAGCCGCCGGGTAGCGGGGGGGCGGGGAGAGACCCAGTACTTC.

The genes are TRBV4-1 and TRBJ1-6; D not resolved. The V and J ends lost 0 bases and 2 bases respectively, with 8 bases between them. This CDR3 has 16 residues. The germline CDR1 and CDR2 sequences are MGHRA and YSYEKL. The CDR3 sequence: CASSQDLGPYNSPLHF. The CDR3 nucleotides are TGCGCCAGCAGCCAAGATCTTGGGCCCTATAATTCACCCCTCCACTTT.

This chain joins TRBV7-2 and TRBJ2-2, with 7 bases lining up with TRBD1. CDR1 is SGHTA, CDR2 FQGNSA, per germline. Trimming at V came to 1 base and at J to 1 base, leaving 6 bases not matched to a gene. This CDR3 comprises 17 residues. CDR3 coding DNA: TGTGCCAGCAGCTTAGTAGGTGCAGGGGGGAACACCGGGGAGCTGTTTTTT. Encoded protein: CASSLVGAGGNTGELFF.

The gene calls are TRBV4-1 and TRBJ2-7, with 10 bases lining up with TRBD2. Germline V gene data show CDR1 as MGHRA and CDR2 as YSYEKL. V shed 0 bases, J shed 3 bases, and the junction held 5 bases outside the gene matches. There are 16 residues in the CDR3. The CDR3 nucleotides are TGCGCCAGCAGCCAAGAACCTAGCGGGGGTGACTACGAGCAGTACTTC. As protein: CASSQEPSGGDYEQYF.

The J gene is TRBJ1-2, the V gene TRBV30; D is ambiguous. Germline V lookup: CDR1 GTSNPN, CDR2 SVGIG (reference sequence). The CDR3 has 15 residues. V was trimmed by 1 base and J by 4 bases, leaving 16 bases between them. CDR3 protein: CAWSGPLTATYGYTF. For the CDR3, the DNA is TGTGCCTGGAGTGGCCCCCTGACTGCTACCTATGGCTACACCTTC.

The CDR3 loop reads CASSLWDREHEQYF. CDR3 bases: TGTGCCAGCAGCTTGTGGGACAGGGAACACGAGCAGTACTTC. V gene TRBV5-5 combines with J gene TRBJ2-7; 9 bases match TRBD1. The V and J ends lost 1 base and 5 bases, in that order; junction bases with no gene match: 4. The germline V gene has CDR1 SGHKS and CDR2 YYEKEE (reference sequence). This CDR3 contains 14 residues.

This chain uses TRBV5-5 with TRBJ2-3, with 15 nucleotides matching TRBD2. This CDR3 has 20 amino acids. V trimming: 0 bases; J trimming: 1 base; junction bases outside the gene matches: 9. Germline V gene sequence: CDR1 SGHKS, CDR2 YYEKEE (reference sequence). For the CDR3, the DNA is TGTGCCAGCAGCTTGGCCCTGGGACTAGCGGGGGGCGATGGCACAGATACGCAGTATTTT. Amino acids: CASSLALGLAGGDGTDTQYF. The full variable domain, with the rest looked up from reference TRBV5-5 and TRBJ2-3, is DAGVTQSPTHLIKTRGQQVTLRCSPISGHKSVSWYQQVLGQGPQFIFQYYEKEERGRGNFPDRFSARQFPNYSSELNVNALLLGDSALYLCASSLALGLAGGDGTDTQYFGPGTRLTVL.

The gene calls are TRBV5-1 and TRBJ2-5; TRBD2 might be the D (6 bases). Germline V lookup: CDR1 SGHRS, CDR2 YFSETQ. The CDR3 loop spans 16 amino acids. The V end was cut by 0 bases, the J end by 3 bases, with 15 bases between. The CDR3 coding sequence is TGCGCCAGCAGCTTGGCCCCGGCGGGAACTGAAGAGACCCAGTACTTC. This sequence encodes CASSLAPAGTEETQYF.

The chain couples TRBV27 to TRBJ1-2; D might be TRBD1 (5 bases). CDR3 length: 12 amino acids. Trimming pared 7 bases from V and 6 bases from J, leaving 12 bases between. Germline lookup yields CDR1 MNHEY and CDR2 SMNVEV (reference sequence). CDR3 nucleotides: TGTGCCAGCACCCCAGGGAAGGATGGCTACACCTTC. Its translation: CASTPGKDGYTF.

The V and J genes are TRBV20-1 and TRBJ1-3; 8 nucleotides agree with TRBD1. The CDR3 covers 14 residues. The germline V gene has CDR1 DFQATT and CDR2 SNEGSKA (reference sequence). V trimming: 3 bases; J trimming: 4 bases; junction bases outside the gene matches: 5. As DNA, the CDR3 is TGCAGTGCTAGTAGGGACAGGTCAGGAAACACCATATATTTT. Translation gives CSASRDRSGNTIYF.

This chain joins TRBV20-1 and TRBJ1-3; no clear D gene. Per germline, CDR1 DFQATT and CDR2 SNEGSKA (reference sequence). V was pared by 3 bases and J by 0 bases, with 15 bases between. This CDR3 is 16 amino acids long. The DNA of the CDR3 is TGCAGTGCTAGTTCGGCGAGGGAGCTCTCTGGAAACACCATATATTTT. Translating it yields CSASSARELSGNTIYF.

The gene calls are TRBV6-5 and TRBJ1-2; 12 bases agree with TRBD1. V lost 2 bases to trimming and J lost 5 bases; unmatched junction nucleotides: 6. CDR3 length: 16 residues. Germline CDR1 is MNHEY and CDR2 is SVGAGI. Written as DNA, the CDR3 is TGTGCCAGCAGTTACGAAGGGACAGGGGGCTTATATGGCTACACCTTC. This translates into CASSYEGTGGLYGYTF.

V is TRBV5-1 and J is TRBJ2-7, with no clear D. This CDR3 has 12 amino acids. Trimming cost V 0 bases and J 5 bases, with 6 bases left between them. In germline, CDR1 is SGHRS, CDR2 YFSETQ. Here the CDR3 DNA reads TGCGCCAGCAGCTTGGCCTCTCACGAGCAGTACTTC. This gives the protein CASSLASHEQYF.